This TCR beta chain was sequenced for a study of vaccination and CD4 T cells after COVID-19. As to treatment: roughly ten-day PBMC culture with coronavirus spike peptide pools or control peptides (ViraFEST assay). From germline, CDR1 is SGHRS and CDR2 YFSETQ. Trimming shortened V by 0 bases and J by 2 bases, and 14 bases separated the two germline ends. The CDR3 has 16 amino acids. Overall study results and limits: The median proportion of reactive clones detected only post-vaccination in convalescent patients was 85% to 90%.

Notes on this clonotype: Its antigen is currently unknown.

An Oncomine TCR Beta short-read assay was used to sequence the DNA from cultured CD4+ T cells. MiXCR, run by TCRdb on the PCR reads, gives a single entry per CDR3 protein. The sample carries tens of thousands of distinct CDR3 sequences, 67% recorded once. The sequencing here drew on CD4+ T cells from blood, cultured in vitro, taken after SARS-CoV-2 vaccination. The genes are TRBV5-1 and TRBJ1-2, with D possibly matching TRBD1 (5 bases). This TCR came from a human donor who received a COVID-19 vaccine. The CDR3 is CASSLADTRGNYGYTF. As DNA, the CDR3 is TGCGCCAGCAGCTTGGCCGATACTCGGGGCAACTATGGCTACACCTTC.